This T cell receptor beta chain appears in the sequencing data of a study of T-cell memory formation after mild COVID-19. Study-level background: The TCR clusters were mostly specific to one donor. Study-wide results and limits: Pre-infection memory held some responding clones, suggesting pre-existing cross-reactive T cells responded. Contracting clones, day 15 to 85, had balanced CD4/CD8, and later expanders favored CD4+.

The CDR3 is 14 residues long. Germline CDR1 and CDR2: DFQATT and SNEGSKA (reference sequence). To note about this clonotype: What it binds is unknown.

From 5'RACE with constant-segment primers came TCR alpha and TCR beta cDNA libraries that carried sample barcodes and UMIs. Each CDR3 protein gets one entry after TCRdb re-called the 5' RACE reads with MiXCR. The data show roughly 370,000 distinct CDR3 sequences, about a sixth seen once. The sequence came from a young man who had mild COVID-19 (a few samples of this study predate the infection). Cell type and time point are not known. The rearrangement uses TRBV20-1 and TRBJ2-2, with D perhaps TRBD1 (6 bases). The sample taken for sequencing was PBMCs or a T cell subset sorted from them (not recorded which). CDR3 bases: TGCAGCGTCGCCCGGACAGACAACACCGGGGAGCTGTTTTTT. Protein: CSVARTDNTGELFF.